A selection of T cell receptor beta chains follows, all from one sample in a study of PD-1 blockade in classical Hodgkin lymphoma. Sequencing used immunoSEQ multiplex PCR; TCRdb keeps in-frame clones, though not all of them. The sample records about 6,800 clones, over 60% being singletons. The sequencing here drew on peripheral blood mononuclear cells (PBMCs), taken before the second cycle of nivolumab. Receptors originate from a human donor with classical Hodgkin lymphoma. Both conserved end residues are part of each CDR3. The D gene is left open where the match is weak. Expanded clones are given a class, and other clones once, few, many or no size at all.

j_call: TRBJ1-5; v_call: TRBV7-9; d_call: .; clone_size: .; cdr3_aa: CASSSPSKPQHF; cdr3_nt: TGTGCCAGCAGCAGCCCTTCGAAGCCCCAGCATTTT
j_call: TRBJ2-7; v_call: TRBV5-6; d_call: .; clone_size: .; cdr3_aa: CASSGFGVGRRSYEQYF; cdr3_nt: TGTGCCAGCAGCGGCTTCGGGGTAGGGCGGAGATCCTACGAGCAGTACTTC
j_call: TRBJ1-1; v_call: TRBV2; d_call: .; clone_size: .; cdr3_aa: CASKEQFEAFF; cdr3_nt: TGTGCCAGCAAGGAGCAGTTTGAAGCTTTCTTT
j_call: TRBJ2-1; v_call: TRBV19; d_call: TRBD2; clone_size: few; cdr3_aa: CASSWEGPINEQFF; cdr3_nt: TGTGCCAGTAGCTGGGAGGGGCCCATAAATGAGCAGTTCTTC
j_call: TRBJ2-1; v_call: TRBV9; d_call: TRBD2; clone_size: .; cdr3_aa: CASSAIAGGLTEQFF; cdr3_nt: TGTGCCAGCAGCGCTATAGCGGGAGGGCTAACTGAGCAGTTCTTC
j_call: TRBJ2-7; v_call: TRBV7-2; d_call: TRBD2; clone_size: .; cdr3_aa: CASSLRTSGSWYEQYF; cdr3_nt: TGTGCCAGCAGCTTAAGGACTAGCGGGAGTTGGTACGAGCAGTACTTC
j_call: TRBJ1-1; v_call: TRBV28; d_call: TRBD1; clone_size: .; cdr3_aa: CASSIQGGNAEAFF; cdr3_nt: TGTGCCAGCAGTATTCAGGGGGGGAACGCTGAAGCTTTCTTT
j_call: TRBJ2-5; v_call: TRBV7-3; d_call: .; clone_size: .; cdr3_aa: CASSQWPGEEQYF; cdr3_nt: TGTGCCAGCAGCCAATGGCCAGGGGAAGAGCAGTACTTC
j_call: TRBJ2-2; v_call: TRBV7-2; d_call: .; clone_size: .; cdr3_aa: CASSLGPRELFF; cdr3_nt: TGTGCCAGCAGCTTGGGTCCCCGGGAGCTGTTTTTT
j_call: TRBJ1-2; v_call: TRBV9; d_call: TRBD1; clone_size: .; cdr3_aa: CASSLGEGGAYGYTF; cdr3_nt: TGTGCCAGCAGCTTGGGGGAAGGGGGCGCCTATGGCTACACCTTC
j_call: TRBJ2-5; v_call: TRBV18; d_call: .; clone_size: once; cdr3_aa: CASSPGETQYF; cdr3_nt: TGTGCCAGCTCACCGGGAGAGACCCAGTACTTC
j_call: TRBJ1-2; v_call: TRBV5-7; d_call: TRBD1; clone_size: few; cdr3_aa: CASSLGEGGAYGYTF; cdr3_nt: TGTGCCAGCAGCTTGGGGGAAGGGGGCGCCTATGGCTACACCTTC
j_call: TRBJ2-7; v_call: TRBV5-1; d_call: TRBD2; clone_size: few; cdr3_aa: CASSLVAGAPYEQYF; cdr3_nt: TGCGCCAGCAGCTTGGTAGCGGGAGCCCCCTACGAGCAGTACTTC
j_call: TRBJ2-1; v_call: TRBV4-3; d_call: .; clone_size: few; cdr3_aa: CASSQDRLMGDEQFF; cdr3_nt: TGCGCCAGCAGCCAAGATCGACTAATGGGAGATGAGCAGTTCTTC
j_call: TRBJ2-7; v_call: TRBV5-1; d_call: .; clone_size: medium-sized; cdr3_aa: CASSLEGVISYEQYF; cdr3_nt: TGCGCCAGCAGCTTGGAGGGGGTCATCTCCTACGAGCAGTACTTC
j_call: TRBJ2-7; v_call: TRBV5-1; d_call: .; clone_size: few; cdr3_aa: CASRGLSSYEQYF; cdr3_nt: TGCGCCAGCAGAGGCTTGAGCTCCTACGAGCAGTACTTC
j_call: TRBJ2-7; v_call: TRBV9; d_call: .; clone_size: .; cdr3_aa: CASSYSRRGYEQYF; cdr3_nt: TGTGCCAGCAGTTACTCGCGTCGCGGCTACGAGCAGTACTTC
j_call: TRBJ2-7; v_call: TRBV5-8; d_call: .; clone_size: once; cdr3_aa: CASSPEGQIYEQYF; cdr3_nt: TGTGCCAGCAGCCCCGAAGGACAGATCTACGAGCAGTACTTC